This T cell receptor beta chain was recovered during a study of T cells after yellow fever vaccination. Germline V gives CDR1 MNHEY, CDR2 SMNVEV (reference sequence). V was cut by 4 bases and J by 7 bases, with 7 bases left in between. CDR3 size: 11 residues. MiXCR, applied by TCRdb to the 5' RACE reads, yields one record per CDR3 protein. The sample has 300,000 or so distinct CDR3 sequences; approximately 3.9% are singletons. This clonotype was counted many times. The input for sequencing was PBMCs, taken 5 days after the yellow fever booster vaccination. The clonotype comes from a man younger than 30 who received the YFV17D yellow fever vaccine. The chain recombines TRBV27 with TRBJ1-2; tentative D call: TRBD1 (6 bases). The CDR3 is CASSSGVGYTF. The CDR3 region has the DNA TGTGCCAGCAGTTCAGGGGTTGGCTACACCTTC.